Listed here is a single TCR beta chain. Alongside a J-beta primer mix, a sample-barcoded 5' primer served in a second PCR lasting 7 to 11 cycles. A 12-random-nucleotide template-switch adaptor tagged each cDNA molecule. TCRdb reprocessed the 5' RACE reads with MiXCR, giving one entry per CDR3 protein. Of around 1,800,000 distinct CDR3 sequences listed, about two fifths are singletons. The data were obtained in a study of blood T cells in healthy people across ages. Russia was home to the donors, healthy Caucasian individuals aged about 6 to 100. V was pared by 8 bases and J by 6 bases, with 16 bases between. Germline-derived CDR1 and CDR2 are MDHEN and SYDVKM. The CDR3 has 13 residues.

The TCR sequence derives from a human donor in good health. Sequenced material: blood. The J gene is TRBJ1-2, the V gene TRBV28; D is possibly TRBD1 (6 bases). The CDR3 reads CASRIQGLDGYTF. As DNA, the CDR3 is TGTGCCAGCCGAATACAGGGACTCGATGGCTACACCTTC.